Following are 11 T cell receptor beta chains from one sample sequenced in a study of blood T cell repertoires in COVID-19 (dated by TCRdb to 2020 to 2021). Libraries were prepared through the immunoSEQ multiplex PCR assay. TCRdb took over this immuneACCESS table, retaining in-frame rearrangements with V and J assigned. Such tables are incomplete; in checked studies, under half of the missing clones stem from an unresolved V gene, and the remainder is unexplained. For this sample there are approximately 250,000 clones; approximately 80% appear just once. Around 2.5% of the sample rests with the top ten. Sequenced sample: peripheral blood. These receptor sequences come from a man between 40 and 49 years old who had recovered from COVID-19.

This sequence joins TRBV13 and TRBJ1-2, with D possibly matching TRBD1 (6 bases). Germline V lookup: CDR1 PRHDT, CDR2 FYEKMQ (reference sequence). V was cut by 9 bases and J by 4 bases, with 15 bases left in between. CDR3 length: 13 residues. This CDR3 reads CASNQGRSYGYTF. The DNA for the CDR3 is TGTGCCAGTAACCAGGGGCGAAGCTATGGCTACACCTTC.

The V gene is TRBV29-1, the J gene TRBJ1-1, with D unclear. With 5 bases removed from V and 0 bases from J, the gap between germline ends came to 10 bases. The germline V gene encodes CDR1 SQVTM and CDR2 ANQGSEA. CDR3 length: 13 amino acids. For the CDR3, the DNA is TGCAGCGTTTCTCGGGTCATGAACACTGAAGCTTTCTTT. This translates into CSVSRVMNTEAFF.

The CDR3 sequence is CASSLEPGLAGYNNEQFF. DNA of the CDR3: TGTGCCAGCAGCTTGGAGCCGGGACTAGCGGGATACAACAATGAGCAGTTCTTC. The rearrangement joins TRBV5-4 to TRBJ2-1; TRBD2 matches 13 bases. V lost 0 bases, J lost 5 bases, and 8 bases stayed unmatched. The CDR3 covers 18 residues. Germline V gives CDR1 SGHNT, CDR2 YYREEE (reference sequence).

For the CDR3, the DNA is TGTGCCAGCAGCGTTTCGTGGACAGGGGGCGCCAACTATGGCTACACCTTC. The encoded protein is CASSVSWTGGANYGYTF. The chain recombines TRBV5-8 with TRBJ1-2; TRBD1 matches 11 bases. Germline V CDR1 and CDR2: SGHTS, YDEGEE. V was clipped by 4 bases and J by 2 bases; unmatched bases: 10. The CDR3 runs to 17 residues. The whole variable domain, filled in from reference TRBV5-8 and TRBJ1-2, reads EAGVTQSPTHLIKTRGQQATLRCSPISGHTSVYWYQQALGLGLQFLLWYDEGEERNRGNFPPRFSGRQFPNYSSELNVNALELEDSALYLCASSVSWTGGANYGYTFGSGTRLTVV.

This chain connects TRBV6-2 or TRBV6-3 to TRBJ1-2, with TRBD1 matching 9 bases. CDR1 and CDR2 (germline): MNHEY, SVGEGT. The CDR3 loop spans 13 amino acids. V gave up 4 bases and J gave up 8 bases; unmatched junction bases: 5. The CDR3 DNA reads TGTGCCAGCAGTTCACAGGGGGCCGGCGGCTACACCTTC. Encoded protein: CASSSQGAGGYTF.

About this clone itself: Other DNA sequences within the sample encode an identical CDR3. The gene calls are TRBV11-2 and TRBJ2-5; unclear D gene. The CDR3 contains 11 residues. Trimming took 5 bases from V and 5 from J, leaving 6 bases between them. Germline CDR1 is SGHAT and CDR2 is FQNNGV. This CDR3 is CASSSRETQYF. CDR3 in DNA: TGTGCCAGCAGCAGCAGGGAGACCCAGTACTTC.

The chain has TRBV29-1 and TRBJ2-1; 7 bases map to TRBD2. The CDR3 runs 14 residues. The germline CDR1 and CDR2 sequences are SQVTM and ANQGSEA. V lost 6 bases and J lost 4; bases outside the gene matches: 9. The CDR3 spells CSVAGSGQYNEQFF. CDR3 DNA sequence: TGCAGCGTAGCGGGATCAGGGCAGTACAATGAGCAGTTCTTC.

The chain is built from TRBV15 and TRBJ2-5; TRBD2 is a possible D gene (5 bases). V lost 3 bases and J 5 bases, leaving 13 bases between the germline ends. The CDR3 contains 14 residues. Germline lookup yields CDR1 LNHNV and CDR2 YYDKDF (reference sequence). The CDR3 loop is CATSSTGFKETQYF. CDR3 in DNA: TGTGCCACCAGCAGCACGGGATTCAAGGAGACCCAGTACTTC.

The chain is built from TRBV25-1 and TRBJ2-3; the D gene is possibly TRBD1 (6 bases). V lost 10 bases to trimming and J lost 4 bases, with 18 bases between them. Germline CDR1 reads MGHDK; CDR2 reads SYGVNS. The length of the CDR3 is 14 residues. Here the CDR3 reads CAISRAGDSDTQYF. In DNA, the CDR3 is TGTGCCATAAGTCGTGCAGGGGATTCAGATACGCAGTATTTT.

The chain employs TRBV5-4 and TRBJ1-2, with D perhaps matching TRBD1 (6 bases). The V gene's germline CDR1 is SGHNT and CDR2 YYREEE (reference sequence). The V gene lost 0 bases and the J gene lost 8 bases, with 20 bases spanning the gap. The CDR3 length is 16 residues. CDR3: CASSLVETGVDTGYTF. The CDR3 DNA reads TGTGCCAGCAGCTTGGTTGAGACAGGAGTGGATACCGGCTACACCTTC.

This chain uses TRBV6-2 or TRBV6-3 with TRBJ1-1; 7 bases are shared with TRBD1. Per germline, CDR1 MNHEY and CDR2 SVGEGT. The CDR3 loop spans 14 amino acids. V shed 3 bases, J shed 4 bases, and the junction held 5 bases outside the gene matches. CDR3 sequence (DNA): TGTGCCAGCAGTTATTCCAGGGGGTCCACTGAAGCTTTCTTT. The encoded protein is CASSYSRGSTEAFF.